This T cell receptor beta chain was captured by sequencing in a study of beta chain features in type 1 diabetes. Whole-study context: What patients shared with healthy donors was a similar profile of age, gender and cell yields.

The isolated RNA, all of it, was reverse transcribed, so expressed TCRB transcripts were what got sequenced. The data were produced by immunoSEQ multiplex PCR, yet TCRdb's version contains in-frame clones alone and is incomplete. Of 400,000 or so clones in the sample, around a tenth were seen once. Study-wide results and limits: PCR, the amplification step, might favor shorter templates, equally in patients and controls. VDJ junctions sequenced from type 1 diabetes patients showed fewer insertions and more deletions. The study found moderately but significantly shorter TCRB CDR3s in all four CD4+ subsets of Type 1 diabetes patients.

The CDR3 extends over 15 amino acids. Germline-derived CDR1 and CDR2 are MNHEY and SMNVEV (reference sequence). V lost 4 bases to trimming and J lost 7 bases; unmatched junction nucleotides: 11. Cells sorted by CD45RO/CCR7/CD25/CD127/CD95/CD27 comprised CD4+ naive, central memory, regulatory and stem cell-like memory cells. Notes on this clone: Its antigen is still unknown.

This TCR derives from a man aged 30 to 45 with type 1 diabetes. The genes are TRBV27 and TRBJ2-7, with 9 bases matching TRBD1. The sample consisted of central memory CD4+ T cells from blood. The CDR3 loop reads CASSSAGQGLEEQYF. CDR3 DNA: TGTGCCAGCAGTTCCGCGGGACAGGGATTGGAAGAGCAGTACTTC.